Detailed here is one T cell receptor beta chain. Its target is unknown. These data come from a study of monozygotic twins with inflammatory bowel disease. Germline V gene sequence: CDR1 GTSNPN, CDR2 SVGIG (reference sequence). This CDR3 has 15 residues. Study results and caveats: The sharing of clonotypes with others was lower in IBD patients than in healthy twins, especially with disease activity. Evidence did not back any single strong signal or clonotype linked to IBD.

Per-sample cDNA came from eight separate reactions. TCRdb reanalyzed the 5' RACE reads, giving one entry per CDR3 protein sequence and no DNA. Recorded for this sample: about 43,000 distinct CDR3 sequences. This sequence was found in a human donor with ulcerative colitis or Crohn's disease, or a healthy co-twin of an affected twin (not recorded which). Sequencing input: blood. The rearrangement joins TRBV30 to TRBJ2-2; TCRdb indicates TRBD1, and absent DNA this call remains unverified. The CDR3 is CAWRLTRAGTGELFF.